This is a list of T cell receptor beta chains from one sample in a study of control samples from healthy donors and cancer patients. TCRdb's table, derived via immunoSEQ multiplex PCR, lists solely in-frame clones and lacks some. Of about 98,000 clones listed, around 80% are singletons. The sample taken for sequencing was blood. These receptors were collected from a woman aged 30 to 39 in good health. CDR3s include the opening cysteine and the closing phenylalanine or tryptophan.

TRBJ1-1	TRBV14	CASSQVKGTEAFF
TRBJ2-5	TRBV4-3	CASSQQRGGQETQYF
TRBJ1-2	TRBV18	CASSPNRGQLANYGYTF
TRBJ1-1	TRBV18	CASAQQGIYMNTEAFF
TRBJ1-6	TRBV6-5	CASSYSINRGNSPLHF
TRBJ1-1	TRBV20-1	CSASRYREGSLVAFF
TRBJ2-1	TRBV9	CASSAVQGLVNEQFF
TRBJ2-7	TRBV5-1	CASSLVHPLYEQYF
TRBJ2-1	TRBV12-3/TRBV12-4	CASRDSFNEQFF
TRBJ2-1	TRBV5-1	CASSAVPGTGISYNEQFF
TRBJ1-3	TRBV5-6	CASSLTLISGNTIYF
TRBJ2-7	TRBV5-6	CASSLEGQWIEQYF
TRBJ1-5	TRBV6-4	CASSDSTGGVLGGNQPQHF
TRBJ1-4	TRBV24-1	CATSEDDNALSTNEKLFF
TRBJ2-1	TRBV10-3	CAIASGGSYNEQFF
TRBJ1-5	TRBV29-1	CSVGEGQNQPQHF
TRBJ2-5	TRBV24-1	CATSDLGGSQETQYF
TRBJ2-1	TRBV7-8	CASSNRGGSYNEQFF
TRBJ2-2	TRBV11-2	CASSLRRGSNTGELFF
TRBJ1-1	TRBV6-1	CASREALNTEAFF
TRBJ1-2	TRBV5-5	CASSHRTQPPYGYTF
TRBJ2-5	TRBV4-2	CASSQGAGAQETQYF
TRBJ2-3	TRBV4-2	CASSQSARTSGALQYF
TRBJ1-1	TRBV29-1	CSGSEGWGTEAFF
TRBJ2-3	TRBV29-1	CSVDELRIGTDTQYF
TRBJ1-3	TRBV7-2	CASSLGITGTGDGNTIYF
TRBJ1-1	TRBV10-1	CASPGQGFTEAFF
TRBJ1-2	TRBV7-8	CASSRTDDPNYGYTF
TRBJ1-1	TRBV3-1/TRBV3-2	CASRRELHDGNAFF
TRBJ2-1	TRBV7-2	CASSLDRGRDEQFF
TRBJ1-4	TRBV2	CASSEARGGEKLFF
TRBJ2-5	TRBV6-2/TRBV6-3	CASSYGSGGPGETQYF
TRBJ2-7	TRBV2	CASSGDRDTEQYF
TRBJ2-5	TRBV7-2	CASSLGGNSQETQYF
TRBJ1-6	TRBV4-1	CASSQGPGTYNSPLHF
TRBJ1-1	TRBV5-4	CASSLDIGLANTEAFF
TRBJ1-1	TRBV5-1	CASSLDSANTEAFF
TRBJ2-3	TRBV6-1	CASSESAGGTDTQYF
TRBJ2-3	TRBV29-1	CSVHLAGGTDTQYF
TRBJ1-5	TRBV6-1	CASSEGGTGSYSNQPQHF
TRBJ1-6	TRBV6-5	CASSSLVRGVGSPLHF
TRBJ1-2	TRBV7-2	CASSPPGQGYGYTF
TRBJ1-2	TRBV30	CAWSGRPANYGYTF
TRBJ1-1	TRBV5-1	CASSLAGAPMNTEAFF
TRBJ2-2	TRBV7-2	CASSFDAGGPNTGELFF
TRBJ1-2	TRBV9	CASSVGTGGLVGYTF
TRBJ2-2	TRBV6-2/TRBV6-3	CASSYSGLANTGELFF
TRBJ2-7	TRBV7-2	CASSLVGGYEQYF
TRBJ1-5	TRBV6-5	CASSTDFGDPQHF
TRBJ2-1	TRBV6-6	CASNQGSPINEQFF
TRBJ2-2	TRBV6-5	CASSGTTNTGELFF
TRBJ1-3	TRBV7-2	CASSHRDRGNTIYF
TRBJ1-2	TRBV19	CASSPGPSGYTF
TRBJ2-3	TRBV9	CASSVAEGPSTSDTQYF
TRBJ2-7	TRBV7-9	CASSSPTGLSYEQYF
TRBJ1-1	TRBV12-3/TRBV12-4	CASSPDRGEAFF
TRBJ2-3	TRBV20-1	CSASEQGPGLLVATQYF
TRBJ1-2	TRBV12-3/TRBV12-4	CASSSDSNYGYTF
TRBJ2-3	TRBV5-5	CASSSEPRFPDTQYF
TRBJ1-1	TRBV7-2	CASSPRTGGTEAFF